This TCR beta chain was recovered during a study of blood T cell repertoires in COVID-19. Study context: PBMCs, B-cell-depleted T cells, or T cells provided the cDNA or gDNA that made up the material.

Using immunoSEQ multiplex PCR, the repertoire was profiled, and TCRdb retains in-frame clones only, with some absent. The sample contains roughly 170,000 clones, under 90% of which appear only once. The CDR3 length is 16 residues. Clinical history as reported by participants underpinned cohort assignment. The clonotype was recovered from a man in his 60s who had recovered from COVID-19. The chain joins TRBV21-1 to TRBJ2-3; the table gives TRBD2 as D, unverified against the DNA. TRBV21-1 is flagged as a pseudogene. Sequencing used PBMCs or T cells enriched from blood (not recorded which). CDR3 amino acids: CANTRPGGEETDTQYF. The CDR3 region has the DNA TGTGCCAACACGAGGCCCGGGGGGGAAGAGACAGATACGCAGTATTTT.